This TCR beta chain was profiled in a study of blood T cells in healthy people across ages. Together with a sample-barcoded 5' primer, a J-beta primer mix was included in a second PCR lasting about 7 to 12 cycles. Individual samples furnished no less than 3 million CDR3-containing paired-end reads apiece. One entry per CDR3 protein, called by TCRdb with MiXCR from the 5' RACE reads. Among about 590,000 distinct CDR3 sequences listed, about 30% were seen once. The sample holds many counts of this clonotype. Aged roughly 6 to 90, donors were systemically healthy Caucasians from Russia. The sequenced sample was blood. This TCR derives from an elderly woman in good health.

The CDR3 nucleotides are TGCGCCAGCAGCTTGGCCAACCAGGAGCGGGGTGGTGAGCAGTTCTTC. The encoded protein is CASSLANQERGGEQFF. The rearrangement joins TRBV5-1 to TRBJ2-1; 7 bases are a match to TRBD2. The CDR3 runs 16 residues. Germline loops: CDR1 SGHRS, CDR2 YFSETQ. Trimming at V came to 0 bases and at J to 9 bases, leaving 12 bases not matched to a gene.